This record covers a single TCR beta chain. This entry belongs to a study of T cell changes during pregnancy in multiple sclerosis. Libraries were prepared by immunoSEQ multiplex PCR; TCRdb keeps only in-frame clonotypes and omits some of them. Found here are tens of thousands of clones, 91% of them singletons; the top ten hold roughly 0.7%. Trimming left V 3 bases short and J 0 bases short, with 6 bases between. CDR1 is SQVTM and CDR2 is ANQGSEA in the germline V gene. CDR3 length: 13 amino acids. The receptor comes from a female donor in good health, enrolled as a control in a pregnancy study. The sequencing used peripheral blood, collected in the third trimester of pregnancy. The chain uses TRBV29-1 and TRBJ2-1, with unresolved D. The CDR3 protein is CSVEEPSYNEQFF. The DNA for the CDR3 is TGCAGCGTTGAGGAGCCCTCCTACAATGAGCAGTTCTTC.